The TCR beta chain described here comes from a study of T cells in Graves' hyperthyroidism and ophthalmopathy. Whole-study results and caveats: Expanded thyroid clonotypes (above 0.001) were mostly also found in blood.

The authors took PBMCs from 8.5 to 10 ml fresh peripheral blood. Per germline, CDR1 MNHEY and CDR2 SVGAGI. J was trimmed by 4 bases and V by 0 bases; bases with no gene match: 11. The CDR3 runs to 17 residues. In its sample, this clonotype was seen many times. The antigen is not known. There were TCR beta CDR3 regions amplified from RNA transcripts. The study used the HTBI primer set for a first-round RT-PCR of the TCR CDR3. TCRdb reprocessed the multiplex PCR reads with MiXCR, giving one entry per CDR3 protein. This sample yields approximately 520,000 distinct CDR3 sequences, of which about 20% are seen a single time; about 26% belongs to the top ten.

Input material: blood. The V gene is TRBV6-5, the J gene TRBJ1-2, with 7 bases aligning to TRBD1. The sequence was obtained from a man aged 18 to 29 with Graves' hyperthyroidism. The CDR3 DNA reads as TGTGCCAGCAGTTACTCGACAATGGTAGGGGGCCTCTATGGCTACACCTTC. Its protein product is CASSYSTMVGGLYGYTF.